This entry is about one T cell receptor (beta chain). It has no known antigen specificity. No clone much larger than this one lies a single base away; base qualities are absent. TCRbeta CDR3 regions were amplified from genomic DNA by means of the immunoSEQ Assay, a bias-controlled multiplex PCR. As for the original processing: The number of nucleated cells in each sample was estimated from the amplification of reference gene primers within the assay. To quantify the absolute abundance of each unique TCRbeta CDR3 rearrangement, sequence reads were collapsed and filtered. Productive Simpson clonality was computed per sample as the square root of Simpson's diversity index over productive rearrangements. Entries here come from immuneACCESS through TCRdb and include only in-frame sequences with V and J called. Some clones fail to appear in such tables; in the studies checked, an unresolved V gene covers under half of the shortfall, and the cause of the remainder is unknown. V and J calls plus clone size are reproduced from that table; the DNA served to infer D and trimming. Here the sample has more than 200,000 clones; roughly nine tenths occur a single time. The ten biggest clones cover 10% to 12% of the sample.

This specimen comes from a study of blood T cell repertoires in COVID-19 (dated by TCRdb to 2018 to 2020). Background for the entire study: Samples covering the acute and convalescent phases of COVID-19 were provided by collaborators in the United States, Italy and Spain. The dataset comprised deeply sampled blood TCRbeta repertoires from subjects exposed to, actively infected with, or recovered from COVID-19. The material from the prospective study consisted of cDNA or gDNA derived from T cells, B-cell-depleted T cells, or PBMCs. The repertoires were released in a freely available public database intended as a resource for research on the immune response to SARS-CoV-2. HLA class I and class II types, where available, came from metadata supplied by the sample provider rather than from assay-based typing. The sample metadata nearly always contained a de-identified subject ID, COVID-19 status, age in years and sex. The samples were drawn from the first 160 participants of the ongoing ImmuneRACE study and from roughly 1,300 subjects provided by 6 global collaborators. Overall study outcomes, separate from this receptor: The quantity of clinical and demographic metadata differed by source and by participant and was supplied without curation.

Enrolling through a virtual design, the prospective study's participants ranged in age from about 18 to 89 years and lived across 24 United States geographic areas. To assign participants to cohorts, the prospective study relied on clinical history that participants themselves reported in a screening survey and a study questionnaire. Recovered participants in ImmuneRACE Cohort 3 were defined as having two consecutive negative NP/OP PCR tests, clearance from a healthcare professional, or resolution of symptoms. In the prospective study, mobile phlebotomists collected whole blood, serum and a nasopharyngeal or oropharyngeal swab from each participant. Participants in the prospective study had the option to provide additional blood draws and questionnaires over a roughly 2-month period. Before DNA extraction, blood samples from the prospective study were shipped at room temperature or frozen. V was cut back by 0 bases and J by 5 bases, leaving a gap of 12 bases between them. The germline V gene (reference sequence) gives CDR1 as SGHNT and CDR2 as YYREEE. From the cysteine through the phenylalanine, the CDR3 covers 14 amino acids. The kept DNA is CDR3 alone, 42 bases in frame from the first base.

This chain joins TRBV5-4 to TRBJ2-7; the D gene is unclear. This sequence was found in a man aged 25 to 40 who had recovered from COVID-19. Sequenced input: PBMCs or T cells enriched from blood (not recorded which). CDR3 loop: CASSLVGSGHEQYF. Read as DNA, the sequence is TGTGCCAGCAGCTTGGTTGGCAGTGGGCACGAGCAGTACTTC.